Below, one TCR beta chain is given with its context. This sample is part of a study of blood T cell repertoires in COVID-19. TCRdb keeps only in-frame clones here, not all; method: immunoSEQ multiplex PCR. The sample yields some 130,000 clones, 84% seen once. The sample was PBMCs or T cells enriched from blood (not recorded which). The receptor comes from a man in his forties with acute COVID-19.

The CDR3 DNA reads TGCGCCAGCAGCTCGAACAGAGAATACTCACCCCTCCACTTT. As protein: CASSSNREYSPLHF. The rearrangement joins TRBV5-1 to TRBJ1-6, with D unresolved. Germline V gives CDR1 SGHRS, CDR2 YFSETQ. Trimming stripped 3 bases from V and 10 bases from J, with 14 bases between. The CDR3 loop spans 14 amino acids.